This TCR beta chain is from a study of T cells after yellow fever vaccination. Germline values: CDR1 MDHEN, CDR2 SYDVKM. J lost 3 bases, V lost 2 bases, and 3 bases had no gene match. The CDR3 length is 15 residues. A 5'RACE template-switching step, the method used to make TCR cDNA, added a universal primer site and UMIs. TCRdb passed the 5' RACE reads through MiXCR, listing each CDR3 protein once. The sample consists of some 560,000 distinct CDR3 sequences, less than 20% of them appearing once. The source was PBMCs, collected 5 days after the first yellow fever vaccination. This rearrangement joins TRBV28 to TRBJ1-5, with TRBD1 matching 8 bases. This receptor was obtained from a man aged 18-30 years who received the YFV17D yellow fever vaccine. The CDR3 DNA follows: TGTGCCAGCAGTTTAGCAGGGGGCCTCAATCAGCCCCAGCATTTT. This codes for CASSLAGGLNQPQHF.